Listed here is a single T cell receptor (beta chain). Its antigen remains unknown. The data originate from a study of graft-versus-host responses after intestinal transplantation. Per the germline V gene, CDR1 is LNHNV and CDR2 is YYDKDF (reference sequence). CDR3 size: 18 residues. With V trimmed by 2 bases and J by 1 base, 11 bases remained unmatched. Produced via immunoSEQ multiplex PCR; TCRdb's table is partial and in-frame only. The sample contains some 120,000 clones, around nine tenths of which appear only once. The genes are TRBV15 and TRBJ2-3; 8 bases are a match to TRBD1. The sequences come from unstimulated CD4+ T cells sorted from spleen or lymph node cells, collected before intestinal transplant. This sequence originates from a human donor who received an intestinal transplant. The CDR3 spells CATSRIKSGTGRTDTQYF. DNA for the CDR3: TGTGCCACCAGCAGAATTAAATCCGGGACAGGTCGCACAGATACGCAGTATTTT.